This TCR beta chain was identified in a study of T cell changes during pregnancy in multiple sclerosis. The CDR3 covers 16 residues. From germline, CDR1 is MNHEY and CDR2 SVGAGI. The V end was cut by 2 bases, the J end by 0 bases, with 8 bases between. The data were produced by immunoSEQ multiplex PCR, yet TCRdb's version contains in-frame clones alone and is incomplete. The sample comprises around 52,000 clones, 80% to 95% of which are singletons, and around 0.16% rests with the top ten. The sequence was obtained from a female donor in good health, enrolled as a control in a pregnancy study. This rearrangement joins TRBV6-5 to TRBJ2-6; D unresolved. This sample comprised CD4+ T cells from peripheral blood mononuclear cells, obtained after pregnancy. As DNA, the CDR3 is TGTGCCAGCAGTTACGATTTTAGCTCTGGGGCCAACGTCCTGACTTTC. Residues: CASSYDFSSGANVLTF.